This TCR beta chain derives from a study of blood T cell repertoires in COVID-19. Study-wide background: Samples came from the United States, Italy and Spain, spanning acute and convalescent COVID-19. T cells, B-cell-depleted T cells, or PBMCs provided the cDNA or gDNA that served as material.

Per the study methods: Amplification with reference gene primers provided the estimates of nucleated cell counts. The assay was immunoSEQ multiplex PCR, and TCRdb's table has in-frame clones only and misses some. Clonal size and the V and J genes are those of that table, whereas D and trimming came from the DNA. This sample has roughly 68,000 clones, with less than 85% found just once. This clonotype was sampled from an elderly man with active COVID-19. The specimen was peripheral blood.

The CDR3 loop is CARSRTLDTQYF. The CDR3 DNA is TGTGCCAGAAGCCGCACATTAGATACGCAGTATTTT. The chain is built from TRBV5-3 and TRBJ2-3, with D unclear. TRBV5-3 is classed as an ORF, of uncertain function. The CDR3 covers 12 residues. The germline V and J ends were trimmed by 4 bases and 5 bases, with 8 bases remaining between them.